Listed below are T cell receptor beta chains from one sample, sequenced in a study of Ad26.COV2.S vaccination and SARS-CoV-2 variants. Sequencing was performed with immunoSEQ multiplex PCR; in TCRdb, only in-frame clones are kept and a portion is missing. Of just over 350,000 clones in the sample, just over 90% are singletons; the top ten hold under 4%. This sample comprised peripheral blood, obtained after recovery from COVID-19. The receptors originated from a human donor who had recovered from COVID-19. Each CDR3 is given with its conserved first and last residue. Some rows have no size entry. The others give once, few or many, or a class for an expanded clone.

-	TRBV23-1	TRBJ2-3	CASSRVQFTDTQYF
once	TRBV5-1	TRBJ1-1	CASSLTRDRLNTEAFF
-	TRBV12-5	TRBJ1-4	CASGFYGGTENEKLFF
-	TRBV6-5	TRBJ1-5	CASRQASNQPQHF
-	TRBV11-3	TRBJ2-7	CASSPREGGREQYF
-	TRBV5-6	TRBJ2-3	CASSRDSTDTQYF
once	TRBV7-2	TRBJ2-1	CASSRDSGLARNEQFF
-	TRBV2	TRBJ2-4	CASSAGEKNIQYF
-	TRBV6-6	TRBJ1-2	CASTPIRGGLYGYTF
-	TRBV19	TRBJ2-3	CASSIRQGSDTQYF
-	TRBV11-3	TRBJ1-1	CASSFTGRAAQAFF
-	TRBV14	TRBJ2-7	CASSQDQRVTYEQYF
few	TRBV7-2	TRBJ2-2	CASSLIGRGNTGELFF
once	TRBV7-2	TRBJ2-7	CASSLASGGGSYEQYF
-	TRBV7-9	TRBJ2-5	CASSQRGQGRETQYF
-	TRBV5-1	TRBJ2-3	CASSASSGGAGDTQYF
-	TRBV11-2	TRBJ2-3	CASSLTTRGADTQYF
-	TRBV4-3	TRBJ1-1	CASSQDTPGRTEAFF
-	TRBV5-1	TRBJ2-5	CASSLGRGWQETQYF
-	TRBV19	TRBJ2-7	CASSRVGGSYEQYF
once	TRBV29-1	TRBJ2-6	CSFSGRSSGANVLTF
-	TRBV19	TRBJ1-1	CASSVDRATEAFF
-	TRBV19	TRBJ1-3	CASTETSGNTIYF
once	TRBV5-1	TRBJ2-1	CASSLHNNEQFF
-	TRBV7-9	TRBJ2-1	CASSLNPTNEQFF
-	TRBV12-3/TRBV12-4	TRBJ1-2	CASSPQGFYGYTF
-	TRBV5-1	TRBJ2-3	CASSSGGGTDTQYF
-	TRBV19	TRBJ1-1	CASSMSITGWFTEAFF
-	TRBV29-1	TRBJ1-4	CSGGNEKLFF
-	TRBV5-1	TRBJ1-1	CASSEGLRNTEAFF
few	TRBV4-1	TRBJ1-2	CASSQDTSGLNSNYGYTF
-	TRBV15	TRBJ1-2	CATSRGGSYGYTF
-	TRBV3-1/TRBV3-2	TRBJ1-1	CASSQMGGTEAFF
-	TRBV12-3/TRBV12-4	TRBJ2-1	CASSSGNNEQFF
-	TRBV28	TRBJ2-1	CASSLSGRYNEQFF
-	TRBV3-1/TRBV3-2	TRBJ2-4	CATRGRRGGHSKNIQYF
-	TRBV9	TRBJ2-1	CASSVAGSSGSNEQFF
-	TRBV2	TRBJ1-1	CASSALGQSEAFF
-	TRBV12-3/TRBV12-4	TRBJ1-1	CASGGVVTEAFF
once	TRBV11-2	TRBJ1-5	CASSLVGGEQQPQHF